This T cell receptor (beta chain) was obtained from a study of shared clonotypes between healthy human individuals. General study results and limits: When compared with the clonotypes that were shared by all four sorted-subset donors, the non-shared clonotypes turned out to have lower generation probabilities. Naive subsets typically showed greater estimated richness than memory subsets. With a few donors compared, around 5.4% of naive CD4 clonotypes were shared.

The germline gives CDR1 LGHNA, CDR2 YSLEER. V dropped 0 bases and J dropped 6 bases, with 15 bases sitting between them. The CDR3 spans 16 residues. This clone appeared a few times. Its antigen is as yet unknown. Produced via immunoSEQ multiplex PCR; TCRdb's table is partial and in-frame only. Seen here are about 1.1 million clones, 77% observed once, and the top ten hold 0.89%. Recent vaccinations or acute infections were absent in the healthy HIV-negative adult donors. Sequenced material: memory CD4+ T cells from PBMCs. Subset noted: CD45RA-negative fraction. The chain links TRBV4-3 to TRBJ2-1, with D tentatively TRBD1 (6 bases). The TCR comes from a man aged 18 to 35 in good health. Some clones in this sample may be carry-over from other donors' samples. CDR3 amino acids: CASSQEPGAEFNEQFF. CDR3 sequence (DNA): TGCGCCAGCAGCCAAGAGCCAGGGGCTGAGTTCAATGAGCAGTTCTTC.